This T cell receptor (beta chain) was found in a study of T cells in Graves' hyperthyroidism and ophthalmopathy (dated by TCRdb to between 2018 and 2020). Notes on the research overall: Peripheral blood was collected at initial diagnosis, before any treatment. An independent validation cohort of fewer than 20 hyperthyroidism patients and 17 patients who later progressed to ophthalmopathy tested prospective prediction of ophthalmopathy. Following sampling, methimazole starting at 30 mg daily was given to hyperthyroidism patients, and high-dose intravenous methylprednisolone was given to ophthalmopathy patients. In about 6 Graves' hyperthyroidism patients, the study also compared T-cell repertoires from thyroid tissue with T-cell repertoires from blood. A discovery cohort of about 96 patients, roughly 40 with Graves' ophthalmopathy and about 58 with stable Graves' hyperthyroidism, was used to find distinguishing TCR V-J signatures. For training and testing, the roughly 100 patients in the discovery cohort were randomly divided in a 7:3 ratio. According to the paper, TCR Vbeta CDR3 sequencing was carried out on approximately 140 peripheral blood samples, which came from more than 40 ophthalmopathy, 75 or so hyperthyroidism and approximately 17 progressor patients. Summary of the overall study and its limitations: Most expanded thyroid clonotypes (frequency above 0.001) were also found in blood, which suggests that blood repertoires may mirror thyroid immune responses. In validation, progression to ophthalmopathy was predicted by the model with 70.59% sensitivity and 72% to 80% specificity, a median of approximately 6.5 months before onset. No statistical method was used to fix the sample size in advance, and group allocation was not hidden from the investigators. A model built on a 13 V-J signature distinguished ophthalmopathy from stable hyperthyroidism, reaching 85% to 90% sensitivity and about 81% specificity in cross-validation and 80%/75% in testing.

Hyperthyroidism patients were newly diagnosed, had a disease duration of under 2 months, and were aged 18 to 65 years. Patients with uncontrolled infections, other autoimmune diseases, pregnancy or lactation were excluded. Diagnoses were established on the basis of clinical symptoms, serum thyroxine and TRAb, thyroid ultrasound, and orbital computed tomography. Blood from progressor patients was collected at the time of first diagnosis with hyperthyroidism, before any ophthalmopathy symptoms had appeared. PBMCs were isolated from 7.5 to 10 ml of fresh peripheral blood by Ficoll-Paque density gradient centrifugation. Patients classed as progressors first received a Graves' hyperthyroidism diagnosis and then went on to develop ophthalmopathy during follow-up. Trizol reagent was used to extract total RNA, and RNA quality was then checked on an Agilent 2100 Bioanalyzer. This clonotype was counted many times. It has no known antigen specificity. The sample holds no much larger clone one base away, and base qualities are not on file.

CDR1 MNHNS and CDR2 SASEGT were looked up in the germline V gene. Trimming takes 6 bases from V and 3 bases from J, and the germline ends sit 8 bases apart. The CDR3 runs 12 amino acids, cysteine and phenylalanine included. This entry keeps only the CDR3 DNA: 36 bases, framed from base 1. TCR beta CDR3 regions were amplified from RNA transcripts. A first-round RT-PCR of the TCR CDR3 used the HTBI primer set with the Qiagen OneStep RT-PCR kit. A second multiplex PCR round built the libraries, followed by size selection and purification. Libraries were sequenced paired-end with 100 bp reads on an Illumina HiSeq2000. Per the source publication's procedure: SOAPnuke was used to process the raw data, removing reads that contained adapters or uncalled bases, had a mean Phred below 15, or lacked an exact match to the constant primer or identifier. High-quality paired reads were merged using COPE v1.2.5, and each unique nucleotide sequence was defined as a clonotype. MiTCR v1.1 was used to align the clonotypes against IMGT TRBV, TRBD and TRBJ reference segments. The analysis was restricted to V-J combinations with a frequency above 0.0001, which together covered 99.2% of the repertoires. The TCS score was defined as the ratio of F50 (clonal expansion) to E x V (chaos), calculated using BLOSUM62-based TCRdist between CDR3 peptides within each V-J. Welch's t-statistics and random forest reduced roughly 540 V-J features to roughly 13, which were used in a naive Bayes classifier (R e1071). TCRdb applied fastp at Q25 and MiXCR to the public reads, then kept only in-frame beta chains. Rows matching on CDR3 protein sequence are summarized as one entry with the most common DNA and genes. TCRdb, not the original authors, processed these V and J calls. For this sample there are about 290,000 distinct CDR3 sequences; 10% to 15% appear just once. About 8% of the sample lies in the top ten.

Sequencing was carried out using blood. This chain joins TRBV6-1 to TRBJ1-1; too little of a D gene remains to name it. This sequence originates from a woman in her thirties with Graves' hyperthyroidism that later progressed to Graves' ophthalmopathy. The CDR3: CASSKIYTEAFF. The DNA sequence is given as TGTGCCAGCAGCAAGATTTACACTGAAGCTTTCTTT.